One and the same sample provided the 30 T cell receptor beta chains below, sequenced in a study of T cell responses to AZD1222 COVID-19 vaccine. The data were produced by immunoSEQ multiplex PCR, yet TCRdb's version contains in-frame clones alone and is incomplete. The sample has some 94,000 clones; 87% are singletons. Here the sequenced sample was peripheral blood, taken on day 0 of AZD1222 vaccination. These receptors came from an adult in good health.

The chain links TRBV14 to TRBJ1-1; TRBD1 is a possible D gene (5 bases). Trimming removed 4 bases at V and 6 bases at J, with 15 bases between. Germline-derived CDR1 and CDR2 are SGHDN and FVKESK. CDR3 length: 14 amino acids. The DNA for the CDR3 is TGTGCCAGCAGCCCCCCAGGGTTGGGGGCTGAAGCTTTCTTT. Its translation: CASSPPGLGAEAFF.

This clone was seen a handful of times. The CDR3, as DNA: TGTGCCAGCAGCTTACAGCGGGGGGGCTACAATGAGCAGTTCTTC. It yields the protein CASSLQRGGYNEQFF. The chain employs TRBV7-9 and TRBJ2-1; 10 bases line up with TRBD2. The J segment lost 3 bases and the V segment lost 2 bases, leaving 1 base of the junction unmatched. Germline V gene lookup returns CDR1 SEHNR and CDR2 FQNEAQ (reference sequence). CDR3 length equals 15 residues.

The chain has TRBV18 and TRBJ2-2; D is undetermined. This CDR3 is 15 amino acids long. Trimming took off 3 bases at V and 8 bases at J, with 16 bases between the two ends. The germline V gene has CDR1 KGHSH and CDR2 LQKENI. The CDR3 sequence: CASSPVRAETGELFF. Written as DNA, the CDR3 is TGTGCCAGCTCACCCGTCCGGGCCGAAACAGGGGAGCTGTTTTTT. The complete variable domain, with remaining parts taken from reference TRBV18 and TRBJ2-2, reads NAGVMQNPRHLVRRRGQEARLRCSPMKGHSHVYWYRQLPEEGLKFMVYLQKENIIDESGMPKERFSAEFPKEGPSILRIQQVVRGDSAAYFCASSPVRAETGELFFGEGSRLTVL.

The J gene is TRBJ2-7, the V gene TRBV6-4, with D perhaps matching TRBD2 (6 bases). CDR1 is MRHNA, CDR2 SNTAGT, per germline. This CDR3 has 15 amino acids. V dropped 6 bases and J dropped 0 bases, with 15 bases sitting between them. The CDR3 coding sequence is TGTGCCAGCAGCACGACTAGTAATAGCTCCTACGAGCAGTACGTC. Translation: CASSTTSNSSYEQYV.

The chain has TRBV6-2 or TRBV6-3 and TRBJ2-3; 8 positions agree with TRBD1. V gave up 4 bases and J gave up 2 bases; unmatched junction bases: 2. The CDR3 has 14 residues. Germline V CDR1 and CDR2: MNHEY, SVGEGT. The CDR3, as DNA: TGTGCCAGCAGTTGGGACAGGACCACAGATACGCAGTATTTT. This codes for CASSWDRTTDTQYF.

This clone has only one observation. This sequence joins TRBV5-1 and TRBJ2-1; TRBD1 might be the D (5 bases). Trimming removed 0 bases from V and 6 bases from J, with 7 bases in between. The CDR3 spans 13 residues. Germline V gives CDR1 SGHRS, CDR2 YFSETQ. For the CDR3, the DNA is TGCGCCAGCAGCTTGGGACAGCTCAATGAGCAGTTCTTC. Translation gives CASSLGQLNEQFF.

V gene TRBV9 combines with J gene TRBJ2-2; the match to TRBD2 covers 8 bases. CDR3 length equals 15 residues. V lost 4 bases and J lost 4; bases outside the gene matches: 6. From germline, CDR1 is SGDLS and CDR2 YYNGEE. CDR3 DNA sequence: TGTGCCAGCAGCACCGGGACTAGGGTCACCGGGGAGCTGTTTTTT. Protein sequence: CASSTGTRVTGELFF.

The chain employs TRBV18 and TRBJ2-7; 8 nucleotides agree with TRBD1. This CDR3 region has 13 residues. Germline V gene lookup returns CDR1 KGHSH and CDR2 LQKENI. J gave up 4 bases and V 6 bases, and 5 bases lay outside the gene matches. CDR3 in amino acids: CASSDRVSYEQYV. CDR3 in DNA: TGTGCCAGCTCGGACAGGGTATCATACGAGCAGTACGTC.

The chain carries TRBV7-3 and TRBJ2-1; D gene uncertain. Germline V gene lookup returns CDR1 SGHTA and CDR2 FQGTGA. There are 12 residues in the CDR3. V shed 5 bases and J shed 7 bases, with 9 bases lying between them. CDR3 DNA sequence: TGTGCCAGCAGCCAAGCCCCGAATGAGCAGTTCTTC. It yields the protein CASSQAPNEQFF.

The CDR3 nucleotides are TGTGCCATCAGTGAGTTCCGGAGCTCCTATAATTCACCCCTCCACTTT. It is translated as CAISEFRSSYNSPLHF. The chain uses TRBV10-3 and TRBJ1-6; D ambiguous. The CDR3 runs to 16 residues. V was pared by 1 base and J by 0 bases, with 7 bases between. CDR1 ENHRY and CDR2 SYGVKD come from the germline V gene.

This chain connects TRBV18 to TRBJ1-5; no reliable D call. The CDR3 has 15 residues. The germline V gene encodes CDR1 KGHSH and CDR2 LQKENI. Between the trimmed V and J ends, which lost 2 bases and 8 bases, there was a span of 16 bases. For the CDR3, the DNA is TGTGCCAGCTCACCATCAGGAGGTTCGATGGAGCCCCAGCATTTT. Translated: CASSPSGGSMEPQHF.

The chain is built from TRBV7-9 and TRBJ2-1; tentatively, D is TRBD2 (6 bases). The CDR3 loop spans 16 amino acids. V lost 4 bases to trimming and J lost 0 bases, with 13 bases between them. The germline V gene encodes CDR1 SEHNR and CDR2 FQNEAQ (reference sequence). This chain's CDR3 is CASSSAGSSSYNEQFF. For the CDR3, the DNA is TGTGCCAGCAGCTCTGCGGGATCAAGCTCCTACAATGAGCAGTTCTTC.

The chain employs TRBV12-5 and TRBJ1-2; D uncertain. Germline V gene lookup returns CDR1 LGHNT and CDR2 FRNRAP. The CDR3 is 12 residues long. Trimming removed 7 bases at V and 4 bases at J, with 10 bases between. DNA for the CDR3: TGTGCTAGTGCTGAAGCAAGCTATGGCTACACCTTC. Its protein product is CASAEASYGYTF. Supplemented by reference TRBV12-5 and TRBJ1-2, the full variable domain reads DARVTQTPRHKVTEMGQEVTMRCQPILGHNTVFWYRQTMMQGLELLAYFRNRAPLDDSGMPKDRFSAEMPDATLATLKIQPSEPRDSAVYFCASAEASYGYTFGSGTRLTVV.

The V and J genes are TRBV6-2 or TRBV6-3 and TRBJ2-7; D not resolved. The CDR3 is 13 amino acids. The V gene lost 0 bases and the J gene lost 2 bases, with 5 bases spanning the gap. Germline V lookup: CDR1 MNHEY, CDR2 SVGEGT. The CDR3 nucleotides are TGTGCCAGCAGTTACTCACTACCCTACGAGCAGTACTTC. It translates to CASSYSLPYEQYF.

The J gene is TRBJ2-3, the V gene TRBV5-6; 7 nucleotides agree with TRBD1. There are 16 residues in the CDR3. Per the germline V gene, CDR1 is SGHDT and CDR2 is YYEEEE. V lost 4 bases, J lost 1 base, and 9 bases stayed unmatched. The chain's CDR3 is CASSPTQGLRTDTQYF. The DNA of the CDR3 is TGTGCCAGCAGCCCAACACAGGGGCTCCGCACAGATACGCAGTATTTT.

The chain carries TRBV27 and TRBJ1-1, with a weak D call TRBD1 (5 bases). Germline V gives CDR1 MNHEY, CDR2 SMNVEV (reference sequence). Trimming removed 2 bases at V and 4 bases at J, with 8 bases between. This CDR3 contains 13 residues. CDR3 DNA: TGTGCCAGCAGTTTAGGGGGACGCACTGAAGCTTTCTTT. Its protein product is CASSLGGRTEAFF.

This rearrangement joins TRBV29-1 to TRBJ1-5; D gene uncertain. The CDR3 has 13 amino acids. Trimming took off 5 bases at V and 0 bases at J, with 8 bases between the two ends. CDR1 is SQVTM, CDR2 ANQGSEA, per germline. This CDR3 is CSVIAASNQPQHF. CDR3 bases: TGCAGCGTTATTGCGGCTAGCAATCAGCCCCAGCATTTT.

This chain links TRBV7-9 with TRBJ2-5; 12 bases are shared with TRBD1. The CDR3 runs to 17 residues. Unmatched junction bases numbered 3, after V lost 0 bases and J lost 1 base. Germline values: CDR1 SEHNR, CDR2 FQNEAQ (reference sequence). The CDR3: CASSLAGQGAIQETQYF. CDR3 DNA: TGTGCCAGCAGCTTAGCGGGACAGGGGGCAATCCAAGAGACCCAGTACTTC.

V usage is TRBV30 and J usage is TRBJ2-1; 10 positions agree with TRBD2. With V trimmed by 3 bases and J by 3 bases, 5 bases remained unmatched. The CDR3 is made up of 15 amino acids. From germline, CDR1 is GTSNPN and CDR2 SVGIG (reference sequence). Written as DNA, the CDR3 is TGTGCCTGGAGAGATAGCGGGAGGAACTACAATGAGCAGTTCTTC. Translating it yields CAWRDSGRNYNEQFF.

J is TRBJ2-1 and V is TRBV3-1 (or the pseudogene TRBV3-2); TRBD2 matches 13 bases. After removal of 3 bases from V and 7 bases from J, the junction contained 3 bases not matched to a gene. The germline V gene has CDR1 LGHDT and CDR2 YNNKEL (reference sequence). The CDR3 has 15 residues. The CDR3 spells CASSHQLAGGNEQFF. CDR3 nucleotide sequence: TGTGCCAGCAGCCACCAACTAGCGGGAGGGAATGAGCAGTTCTTC.

The J gene is TRBJ2-3, the V gene TRBV7-2; the match to TRBD1 covers 7 bases. After removal of 2 bases from V and 2 bases from J, the junction contained 10 bases not matched to a gene. The CDR3 runs 17 residues. Per the germline V gene, CDR1 is SGHTA and CDR2 is FQGNSA. The CDR3 DNA reads TGTGCCAGCAGCTTAAATCAGGGACAGATAAACACAGATACGCAGTATTTT. It translates to CASSLNQGQINTDTQYF.

A single count supports this clone. V and J are TRBV2 and TRBJ1-2; 8 nucleotides align to TRBD1. In germline, CDR1 is SNHLY, CDR2 FYNNEI. This CDR3 comprises 14 residues. The trim removed 7 bases at V and 6 bases at J, leaving 10 bases unmatched. The CDR3 bases are TGTGCCAGCACCAGAACAGGGGGTCGAGATGGCTACACCTTC. Its protein product is CASTRTGGRDGYTF.

This chain joins TRBV27 and TRBJ1-1; 7 nucleotides align to TRBD1. The V gene's germline CDR1 is MNHEY and CDR2 SMNVEV (reference sequence). CDR3 size: 13 residues. V gave up 5 bases and J gave up 6 bases; unmatched junction bases: 6. The CDR3 nucleotides are TGTGCCAGCAGTATGACAGGGCGTCCTGAAGCTTTCTTT. Its protein is CASSMTGRPEAFF.

The rearrangement links TRBV7-2 to TRBJ1-5, with a possible D match to TRBD1 (5 bases). The CDR3 runs to 16 residues. The germline V and J ends were trimmed by 5 bases and 1 base, with 15 bases remaining between them. Germline assignment: CDR1 SGHTA and CDR2 FQGNSA. The CDR3 sequence is CASSPLAGPSNQPQHF. The CDR3 DNA reads TGTGCCAGCAGCCCCTTGGCGGGGCCAAGCAATCAGCCCCAGCATTTT. The full variable domain, completed using reference TRBV7-2 and TRBJ1-5, is GAGVSQSPSNKVTEKGKDVELRCDPISGHTALYWYRQSLGQGLEFLIYFQGNSAPDKSGLPSDRFSAERTGGSVSTLTIQRTQQEDSAVYLCASSPLAGPSNQPQHFGDGTRLSIL.

This clone was seen a single time. The chain recombines TRBV18 with TRBJ2-1; 10 bases map to TRBD1. Germline V lookup: CDR1 KGHSH, CDR2 LQKENI. The CDR3 loop spans 11 amino acids. The V gene end was trimmed by 3 bases and the J gene end by 16 bases; junction bases not matched to a gene: 3. CDR3: CASSPDRGSFF. CDR3 nucleotide sequence: TGTGCCAGCTCACCGGACAGGGGGAGCTTCTTC.

The genes are TRBV27 and TRBJ2-1; TRBD2 is a possible D gene (5 bases). Germline lookup yields CDR1 MNHEY and CDR2 SMNVEV (reference sequence). Trimming stripped 5 bases from V and 4 bases from J, with 6 bases between. The CDR3 sequence is 12 residues long. This chain's CDR3 is CASSPGYNEQFF. CDR3 nucleotide sequence: TGTGCCAGCAGTCCGGGGTACAATGAGCAGTTCTTC.

The chain joins TRBV5-4 to TRBJ2-1; a possible D gene is TRBD2 (5 bases). V shed 7 bases and J shed 0 bases, with 11 bases lying between them. The CDR3 covers 14 residues. CDR1 and CDR2 from the germline V gene are SGHNT and YYREEE (reference sequence). CDR3 sequence (DNA): TGTGCCAGCTCAATAGGAGGCTCCTACAATGAGCAGTTCTTC. Protein product: CASSIGGSYNEQFF.

V and J are TRBV5-1 and TRBJ2-7; possibly TRBD1 for D (5 bases). Trimming pared 2 bases from V and 3 bases from J, leaving 9 bases between. The CDR3 runs 13 residues. Germline V gene lookup returns CDR1 SGHRS and CDR2 YFSETQ. The CDR3, as DNA: TGCGCCAGCAGCTTTTCTAGGGGCTACGAGCAGTACTTC. Translated, it gives CASSFSRGYEQYF. The variable domain in full, completed from reference TRBV5-1 and TRBJ2-7, reads KAGVTQTPRYLIKTRGQQVTLSCSPISGHRSVSWYQQTPGQGLQFLFEYFSETQRNKGNFPGRFSGRQFSNSRSEMNVSTLELGDSALYLCASSFSRGYEQYFGPGTRLTVT.

This chain uses TRBV2 with TRBJ2-5; 15 bases map to TRBD2. CDR3 size: 15 residues. CDR1 SNHLY and CDR2 FYNNEI come from the germline V gene. The junction had 6 bases not matched to a gene; V was cut back by 6 bases and J by 7 bases. The CDR3 spells CASRTTGLAGGTQYF. The CDR3 DNA sequence: TGTGCCAGCAGGACCACGGGACTAGCGGGAGGGACCCAGTACTTC.

In its sample, this clone was seen once. This chain links TRBV2 with TRBJ2-7; D call uncertain. Germline CDR1 and CDR2: SNHLY and FYNNEI. The V gene lost 6 bases and the J gene lost 0 bases, with 6 bases spanning the gap. CDR3 length: 12 amino acids. The CDR3 spells CASRGDSYEQYV. The CDR3, as DNA: TGTGCCAGCAGGGGTGACTCCTACGAGCAGTACGTC.